A single sample gave rise to the 22 T cell receptor beta chains below, sequenced in a study of T cells in Graves' hyperthyroidism and ophthalmopathy. Amplified TCR beta CDR3 regions derived from RNA transcripts. RT-PCR in the first round (using the HTBI primer set) targeted the TCR CDR3. TCRdb ran MiXCR on the multiplex PCR reads and lists one entry per CDR3 protein. The sample has a few hundred thousand distinct CDR3 sequences, roughly 17% seen once. Sequenced: blood. The receptors were gathered from a woman younger than 30 with Graves' ophthalmopathy.

The chain has TRBV3-1 and TRBJ1-2; 8 bases map to TRBD1. In germline, CDR1 is LGHDT, CDR2 YNNKEL (reference sequence). After removal of 3 bases from V and 2 bases from J, the junction contained 8 bases not matched to a gene. There are 16 residues in the CDR3. CDR3 nucleotide sequence: TGTGCCAGCAGCCATAACCCCGGGACAGGAAACTATGGCTACACCTTC. Translated: CASSHNPGTGNYGYTF.

The chain links TRBV11-1 to TRBJ2-3; 11 nucleotides align to TRBD2. The CDR3 covers 14 residues. The germline V gene encodes CDR1 SGHAT and CDR2 FQDESV (reference sequence). CDR3 nucleotide sequence: TGTGCAACCCGGGCTAGCGGGGGGACAGATACGCAGTATTTT. Its protein product is CATRASGGTDTQYF.

Note on this clonotype: A much larger clone differs from this one at a single base, so this may be a read error. This chain links TRBV18 with TRBJ2-1; perhaps D is TRBD1 or TRBD2 (5 bases each). Germline V gives CDR1 KGHSH, CDR2 LQKENI. CDR3 length equals 18 residues. V lost 4 bases to trimming and J lost 1 base, with 20 bases between them. The CDR3 reads CASSHRRTAGLSYNEQFF. CDR3 sequence (DNA): TGTGCCAGCTCACACAGGAGGACCGCCGGGCTTTCCTACAATGAGCAGTTCTTC. The full variable domain, with the rest looked up from reference TRBV18 and TRBJ2-1, is NAGVMQNPRHLVRRRGQEARLRCSPMKGHSHVYWYRQLPEEGLKFMVYLQKENIIDESGMPKERFSAEFPKEGPSILRIQQVVRGDSAAYFCASSHRRTAGLSYNEQFFGPGTRLTVL.

Of note for this clonotype: A much larger clone is a single base away; this may be a read error. The chain is built from TRBV5-6 and TRBJ2-7; D is unclear. V was trimmed by 0 bases and J by 3 bases, leaving 7 bases between them. CDR1 is SGHDT and CDR2 is YYEEEE in the germline V gene. CDR3 length equals 13 residues. The CDR3: CASSLEQYYEQYF. As DNA, the CDR3 is TGTGCCAGCAGCTTGGAACAGTACTACGAGCAGTACTTC.

This clonotype occurred many times. V gene TRBV28 combines with J gene TRBJ2-2; 7 nucleotides match TRBD2. The V and J ends lost 2 bases and 5 bases, in that order; junction bases with no gene match: 5. The CDR3 runs 15 residues. The germline V gene has CDR1 MDHEN and CDR2 SYDVKM. The CDR3 loop is CASSLAGEMTGELFF. The CDR3 bases are TGTGCCAGCAGTTTAGCGGGAGAGATGACCGGGGAGCTGTTTTTT.

The chain recombines TRBV28 with TRBJ2-1; D might be TRBD2 (5 bases). V lost 3 bases and J 7 bases, leaving 13 bases between the germline ends. The length of the CDR3 is 14 residues. CDR1 is MDHEN and CDR2 is SYDVKM in the germline V gene. The CDR3 loop is CASSFERDSNEQFF. The CDR3 region has the DNA TGTGCCAGCAGTTTTGAACGGGATTCGAATGAGCAGTTCTTC.

This clonotype was seen ten or more times. This sequence joins TRBV3-1 and TRBJ2-1, with 7 bases identical to TRBD2. This CDR3 spans 15 amino acids. Germline lookup yields CDR1 LGHDT and CDR2 YNNKEL (reference sequence). V lost 4 bases to trimming and J lost 11 bases; unmatched junction nucleotides: 14. The CDR3 sequence: CASSRGGTNTMKQFF. CDR3 sequence (DNA): TGTGCCAGCAGCCGGGGGGGTACCAATACAATGAAGCAGTTCTTC.

The chain uses TRBV6-4 and TRBJ2-3; 11 bases align to TRBD2. Trimming removed 3 bases from V and 6 bases from J; junction bases left unmatched: 5. Germline assignment: CDR1 MRHNA and CDR2 SNTAGT. The CDR3 length is 15 residues. As DNA, the CDR3 is TGTGCCAGCAGTGAAACTAGCGGGAGTGCGGATACGCAGTATTTT. Protein product: CASSETSGSADTQYF.

This clonotype was seen a few times. Germline and junction disagree at one end, which may indicate a read error. The rearrangement joins TRBV5-5 to TRBJ1-2; the D is unclear. There are 13 residues in the CDR3. Germline V lookup: CDR1 SGHKS, CDR2 YYEKEE (reference sequence). CDR3 bases: TGTGCCAGCAGCGAGGTCGAATGGGCAGGCTACATCTTC. Its protein product is CASSEVEWAGYIF.

Ten or more counts support this clonotype. The chain joins TRBV30 to TRBJ1-2; D remains ambiguous. CDR3 length: 13 amino acids. The germline CDR1 and CDR2 sequences are GTSNPN and SVGIG (reference sequence). V was shortened by 5 bases and J by 1 base, with 11 bases between the two germline ends. CDR3 coding DNA: TGTGCCTGGGGGGATCTGGTTAACTATGGCTACACCTTC. Protein sequence: CAWGDLVNYGYTF.

The table lists this clonotype with many counts. This chain connects TRBV28 to TRBJ1-1, with D uncertain. The V gene lost 2 bases and the J gene lost 1 base, with 11 bases spanning the gap. Germline CDR1 and CDR2: MDHEN and SYDVKM. There are 15 residues in the CDR3. Here the CDR3 DNA reads TGTGCCAGCAGTTTAATTGGGGTCAGGAACACTGAAGCTTTCTTT. This translates into CASSLIGVRNTEAFF.

This clonotype occurred many times. The rearrangement uses TRBV6-1 and TRBJ2-7, with D unresolved. V was cut by 5 bases and J by 0 bases, with 14 bases left in between. CDR1 is MNHNS, CDR2 SASEGT, per germline. The CDR3 loop spans 15 amino acids. The CDR3 nucleotides are TGTGCCAGCAGTTGCTCTGTCGGAAGCTCCTACGAGCAGTACTTC. As protein: CASSCSVGSSYEQYF.

This clonotype was found many times. The chain joins TRBV5-6 to TRBJ1-1; maybe TRBD1 (5 bases). The CDR3 is 15 amino acids. The V end was cut by 0 bases, the J end by 4 bases, with 13 bases between. CDR1 is SGHDT and CDR2 is YYEEEE in the germline V gene. CDR3 bases: TGTGCCAGCAGCTTGGTCCAGGGAGATGGCACTGAAGCTTTCTTT. Its protein product is CASSLVQGDGTEAFF.

Here the CDR3 reads CASSQDNSGFEQFF. In nucleotides, the CDR3 is TGTGCCAGCAGCCAAGATAACTCAGGTTTTGAGCAGTTCTTC. This chain uses TRBV14 with TRBJ2-1; D is unresolved. Germline V gene sequence: CDR1 SGHDN, CDR2 FVKESK. This CDR3 has 14 residues. V was trimmed by 0 bases and J by 9 bases, leaving 12 bases between them.

The V gene is TRBV7-8, the J gene TRBJ1-3; D is ambiguous. CDR3 length: 13 residues. Between the trimmed V and J ends, which lost 5 bases and 4 bases, there was a span of 9 bases. Germline lookup yields CDR1 SGHVS and CDR2 FQNEAQ. The CDR3 loop is CASSPGRGNTIYF. DNA for the CDR3: TGTGCCAGCAGCCCTGGACGGGGAAACACCATATATTTT.

This clonotype was picked up a small number of times. This chain uses TRBV20-1 with TRBJ2-3; 12 nucleotides match TRBD2. V dropped 1 base and J dropped 2; count of bases not matched to a gene: 22. This CDR3 is built from 22 residues. Germline-derived CDR1 and CDR2 are DFQATT and SNEGSKA (reference sequence). DNA of the CDR3: TGCAGTGCTAGAGTTACCCAGGGGGGGCCCGGGACTAGCGGGTGGAACACAGATACGCAGTATTTT. Its protein product is CSARVTQGGPGTSGWNTDTQYF.

This chain links TRBV20-1 with TRBJ2-1; TRBD2 matches 7 bases. The CDR3 sequence is 14 residues long. Trimming at V came to 6 bases and at J to 5 bases, leaving 10 bases not matched to a gene. The germline V gene encodes CDR1 DFQATT and CDR2 SNEGSKA (reference sequence). Here the CDR3 reads CSAGTTLGDNEQFF. DNA for the CDR3: TGCAGTGCCGGGACTACTCTAGGTGACAATGAGCAGTTCTTC.

At least ten counts were recorded for this clonotype. The CDR3, as DNA: TGTGCCAGCAGCTTGTTGGTCCCGGGGTACAATGAGCAGTTCTTC. Encoded protein: CASSLLVPGYNEQFF. The rearrangement joins TRBV5-5 to TRBJ2-1, with D possibly matching TRBD2 (5 bases). Trimming removed 1 base at V and 4 bases at J, with 12 bases between. The CDR3 is 15 amino acids. Germline V gene lookup returns CDR1 SGHKS and CDR2 YYEKEE (reference sequence).

This clonotype was seen ten or more times. The chain joins TRBV7-9 to TRBJ2-1, with D perhaps matching TRBD1 (5 bases). CDR1 is SEHNR and CDR2 is FQNEAQ in the germline V gene (reference sequence). This CDR3 has 16 residues. Trimming took 1 base from V and 8 from J, leaving 18 bases between them. In DNA form, the CDR3 reads TGTGCCAGCAGCTTAGACCCCCAGGGAATAGGACATGAGCAGTTCTTC. This codes for CASSLDPQGIGHEQFF.

The sample holds a few counts of this clonotype. CDR3 DNA: TGTGCCAGCTCAGCTGGACAGGGACCGTTCTACGAGCAGTACTTC. Its protein product is CASSAGQGPFYEQYF. The chain links TRBV18 to TRBJ2-7, with 8 bases identical to TRBD1. V trimming: 5 bases; J trimming: 3 bases; junction bases outside the gene matches: 9. The CDR3 spans 15 residues. Per the germline V gene, CDR1 is KGHSH and CDR2 is LQKENI.

This clonotype has at least ten counts. The rearrangement uses TRBV11-2 and TRBJ2-1; TRBD1 might be the D (6 bases). The CDR3 totals 13 residues. Trimming removed 11 bases at V and 0 bases at J, with 11 bases between. Germline V gene sequence: CDR1 SGHAT, CDR2 FQNNGV. The CDR3 reads CAAAGASYNEQFF. The CDR3 DNA sequence: TGTGCCGCGGCAGGGGCCTCCTACAATGAGCAGTTCTTC.

A few counts support this clonotype. The rearrangement links TRBV11-2 to TRBJ1-2; D uncertain. The CDR3 length is 14 residues. Trimming removed 5 bases at V and 6 bases at J, with 16 bases between. Germline CDR1 is SGHAT and CDR2 is FQNNGV. The CDR3: CASSRTVLIDGYTF. In nucleotides, the CDR3 is TGTGCCAGCAGCCGGACCGTGCTGATCGATGGCTACACCTTC. The complete variable domain, with remaining parts taken from reference TRBV11-2 and TRBJ1-2, reads EAGVAQSPRYKIIEKRQSVAFWCNPISGHATLYWYQQILGQGPKLLIQFQNNGVVDDSQLPKDRFSAERLKGVDSTLKIQPAKLEDSAVYLCASSRTVLIDGYTFGSGTRLTVV.